This T cell receptor beta chain appears in the sequencing data of a study of blood T cells in healthy people across ages. Whole-study findings and limits: The recorded TCR beta diversity per million T cells decreased in a roughly linear manner with age. Naive CD4+ cell counts and diversity both ran higher in long-lived than in aged donors.

A second roughly 6 to 12 cycle PCR used barcoded and J-beta primers. TCRdb reanalysed the 5' RACE reads using MiXCR and keeps one entry per CDR3 protein. The table lists roughly 1.6 million distinct CDR3 sequences, around 35% of them singletons. To note about this clonotype: No antigen is known for it.

The V gene lost 1 base and the J gene lost 3 bases, with 15 bases spanning the gap. This CDR3 comprises 16 residues. The germline V gene has CDR1 KGHDR and CDR2 SFDVKD. The chain is built from TRBV24-1 and TRBJ2-7; D might be TRBD1 (5 bases). This sequence was found in a woman aged 25 to 39 in good health. Sequenced: blood. CDR3: CATSDFLSDKFYEQYF. The DNA of the CDR3 is TGTGCCACCAGTGATTTCCTCTCGGACAAGTTCTACGAGCAGTACTTC.